This T cell receptor (beta chain) comes out of a study of response to subunit inactivated influenza vaccine. V dropped 1 base and J dropped 2 bases, with 20 bases sitting between them. This CDR3 has 18 residues. Germline assignment: CDR1 MNHEY and CDR2 SMNVEV (reference sequence). Via MiXCR, TCRdb re-called the RT-PCR reads, giving one row per CDR3 protein. The sample comprises roughly 460,000 distinct CDR3 sequences, 9.5% to 13% of which are singletons, and over 9.5% rests with the top ten. Findings and limits, study-wide: There was a suggestion from the authors that each seasonal influenza vaccination recruits few new T cells.

Notes on this clonotype: Its antigen is unknown.

The sequencing here drew on PBMCs from blood, taken around seven weeks after vaccination. The gene calls are TRBV27 and TRBJ1-1; no clear D. This TCR was sampled from a man aged 50 or older who received an inactivated influenza vaccine. CDR3 nucleotide sequence: TGTGCCAGCAGTTTATTAGGCGGGCAATTAATGGGAAACACTGAAGCTTTCTTT. Translating gives CASSLLGGQLMGNTEAFF.